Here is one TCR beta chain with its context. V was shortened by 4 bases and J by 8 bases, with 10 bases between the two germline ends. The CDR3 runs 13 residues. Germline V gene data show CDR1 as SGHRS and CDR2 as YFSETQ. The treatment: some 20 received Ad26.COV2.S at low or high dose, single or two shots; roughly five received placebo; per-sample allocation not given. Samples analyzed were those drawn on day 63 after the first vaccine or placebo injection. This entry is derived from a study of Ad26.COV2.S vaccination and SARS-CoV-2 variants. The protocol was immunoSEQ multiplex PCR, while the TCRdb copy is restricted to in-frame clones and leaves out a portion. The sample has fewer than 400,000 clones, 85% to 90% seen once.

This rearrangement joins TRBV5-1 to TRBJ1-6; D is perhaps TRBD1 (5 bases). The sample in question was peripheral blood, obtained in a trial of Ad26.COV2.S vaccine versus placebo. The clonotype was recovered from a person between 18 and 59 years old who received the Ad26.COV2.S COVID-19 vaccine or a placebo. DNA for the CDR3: TGCGCCAGCAGCCTCGGGGGGGATTCACCCCTCCACTTT. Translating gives CASSLGGDSPLHF.